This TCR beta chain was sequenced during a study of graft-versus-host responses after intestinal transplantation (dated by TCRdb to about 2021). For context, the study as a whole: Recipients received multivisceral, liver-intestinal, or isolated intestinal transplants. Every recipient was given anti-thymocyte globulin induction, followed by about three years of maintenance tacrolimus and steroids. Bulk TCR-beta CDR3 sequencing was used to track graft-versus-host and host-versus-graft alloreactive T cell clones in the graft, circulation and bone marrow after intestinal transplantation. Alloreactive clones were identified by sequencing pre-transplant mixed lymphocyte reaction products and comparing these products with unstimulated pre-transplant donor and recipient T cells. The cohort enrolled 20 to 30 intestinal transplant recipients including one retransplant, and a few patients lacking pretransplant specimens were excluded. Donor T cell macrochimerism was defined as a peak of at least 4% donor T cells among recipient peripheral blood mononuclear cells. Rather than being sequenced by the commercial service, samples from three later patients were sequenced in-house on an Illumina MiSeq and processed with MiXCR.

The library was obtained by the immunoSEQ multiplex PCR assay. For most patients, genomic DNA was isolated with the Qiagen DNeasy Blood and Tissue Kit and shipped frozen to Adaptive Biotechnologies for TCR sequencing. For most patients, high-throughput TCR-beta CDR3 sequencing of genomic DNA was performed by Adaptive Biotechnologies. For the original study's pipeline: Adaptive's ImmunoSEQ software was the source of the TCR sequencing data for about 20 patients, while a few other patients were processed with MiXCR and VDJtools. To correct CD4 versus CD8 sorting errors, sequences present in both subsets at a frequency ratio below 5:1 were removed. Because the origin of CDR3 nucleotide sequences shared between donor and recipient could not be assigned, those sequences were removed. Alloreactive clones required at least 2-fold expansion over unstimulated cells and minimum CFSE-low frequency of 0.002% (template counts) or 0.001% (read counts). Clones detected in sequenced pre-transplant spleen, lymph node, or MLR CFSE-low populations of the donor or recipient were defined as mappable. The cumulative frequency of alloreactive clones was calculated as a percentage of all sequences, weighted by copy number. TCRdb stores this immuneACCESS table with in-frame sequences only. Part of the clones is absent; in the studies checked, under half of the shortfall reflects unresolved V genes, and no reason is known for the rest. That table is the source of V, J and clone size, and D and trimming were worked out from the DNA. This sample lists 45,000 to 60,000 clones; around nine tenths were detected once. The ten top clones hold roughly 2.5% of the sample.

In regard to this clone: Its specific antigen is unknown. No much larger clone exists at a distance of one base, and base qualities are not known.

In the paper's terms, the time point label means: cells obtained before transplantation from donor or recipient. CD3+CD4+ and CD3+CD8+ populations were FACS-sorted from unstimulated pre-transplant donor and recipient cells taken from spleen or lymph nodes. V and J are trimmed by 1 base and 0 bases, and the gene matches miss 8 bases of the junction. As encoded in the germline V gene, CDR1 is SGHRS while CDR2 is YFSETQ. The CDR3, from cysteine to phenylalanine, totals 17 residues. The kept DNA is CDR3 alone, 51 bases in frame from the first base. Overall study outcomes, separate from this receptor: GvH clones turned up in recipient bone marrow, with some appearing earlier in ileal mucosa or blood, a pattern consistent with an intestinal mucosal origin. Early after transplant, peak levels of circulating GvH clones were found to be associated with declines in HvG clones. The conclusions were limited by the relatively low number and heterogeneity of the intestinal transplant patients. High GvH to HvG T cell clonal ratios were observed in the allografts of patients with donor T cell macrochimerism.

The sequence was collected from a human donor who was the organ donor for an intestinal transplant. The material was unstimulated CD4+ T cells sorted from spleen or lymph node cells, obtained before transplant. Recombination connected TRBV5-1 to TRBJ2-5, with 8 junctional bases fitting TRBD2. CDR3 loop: CASSLKVAGSYQETQYF. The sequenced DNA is TGCGCCAGCAGCTTGAAGGTAGCGGGGTCGTACCAAGAGACCCAGTACTTC.